This T cell receptor (beta chain) originates from a study of a mutant IDH1 vaccine in newly diagnosed glioma. Data came from immunoSEQ multiplex PCR; TCRdb stores just in-frame clones and leaves some out. The table includes about 68,000 clones, almost 85% detected once. The time point is: week 35, safety follow-up. A single vaccine dose contained 300 ug of mutant IDH1 20-mer peptide, and topical imiquimod was used with it. Details on this clone: No antigen is known for it.

Per the germline V gene, CDR1 is SQVTM and CDR2 is ANQGSEA. With 7 bases removed from V and 5 bases from J, the gap between germline ends came to 15 bases. CDR3 length: 12 amino acids. The TCR originated in a man between 18 and 29 years old with glioma. This material consisted of PBMCs, taken from a glioma patient whose treatment included an IDH1 peptide vaccine. This chain connects TRBV29-1 to TRBJ2-7; a weak D match, TRBD1 (6 bases). DNA of the CDR3: TGCAGCGCCGGATTTACAGGGAACGAGCAGTACTTC. Translating gives CSAGFTGNEQYF.